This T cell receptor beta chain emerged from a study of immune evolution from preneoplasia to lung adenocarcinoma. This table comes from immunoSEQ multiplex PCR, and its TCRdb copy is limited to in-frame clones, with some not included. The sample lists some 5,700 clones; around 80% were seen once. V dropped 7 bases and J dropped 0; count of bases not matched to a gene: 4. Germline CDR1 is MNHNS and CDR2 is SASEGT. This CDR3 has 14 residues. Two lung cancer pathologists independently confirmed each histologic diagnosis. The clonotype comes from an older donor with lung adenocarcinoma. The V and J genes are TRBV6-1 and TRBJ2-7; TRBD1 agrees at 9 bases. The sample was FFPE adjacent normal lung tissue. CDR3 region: CASKETGGSYEQYF. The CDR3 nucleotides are TGTGCCAGCAAGGAGACAGGGGGCTCCTACGAGCAGTACTTC.